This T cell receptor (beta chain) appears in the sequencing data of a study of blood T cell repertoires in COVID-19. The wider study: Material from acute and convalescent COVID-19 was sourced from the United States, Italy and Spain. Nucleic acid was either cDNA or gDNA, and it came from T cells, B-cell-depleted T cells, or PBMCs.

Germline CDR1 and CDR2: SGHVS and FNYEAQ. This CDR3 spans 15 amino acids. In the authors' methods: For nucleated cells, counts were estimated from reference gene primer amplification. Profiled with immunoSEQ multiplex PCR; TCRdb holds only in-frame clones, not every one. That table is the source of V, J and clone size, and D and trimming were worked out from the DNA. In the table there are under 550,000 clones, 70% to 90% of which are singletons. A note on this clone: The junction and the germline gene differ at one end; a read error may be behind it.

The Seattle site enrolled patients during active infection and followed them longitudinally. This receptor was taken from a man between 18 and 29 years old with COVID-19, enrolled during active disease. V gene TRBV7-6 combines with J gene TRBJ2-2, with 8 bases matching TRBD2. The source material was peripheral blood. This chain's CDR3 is CASSLGLANAGELFF. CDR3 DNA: TGTGCCAGCAGCTTAGGACTAGCGAACGCCGGGGAGCTGTTTTTT.